This TCR beta chain was recovered during a study of PD-1 blockade in classical Hodgkin lymphoma. The sample's time point: cycle 4 day 1 (C4D1), after five to seven weeks of nivolumab. The patients all showed relapse after autologous stem cell transplantation, while their brentuximab vedotin exposure varied. The patients, who had relapsed/refractory classical Hodgkin lymphoma, achieved best responses of complete response, partial response or progressive disease. Germline CDR1 and CDR2: KGHSH and LQKENI. The CDR3 sequence is 17 residues long. V lost 4 bases, J lost 1 base, and 12 bases stayed unmatched. Profiled with immunoSEQ multiplex PCR; TCRdb holds only in-frame clones, not every one. The data contain thousands of clones, 65% to 90% of them seen just once; the ten biggest clones take up around 42%.

This receptor was obtained from a human donor with classical Hodgkin lymphoma. The rearrangement links TRBV18 to TRBJ2-5; 7 nucleotides align to TRBD1. Specimen: peripheral blood mononuclear cells (PBMCs), collected before the fourth cycle of nivolumab. The CDR3 protein is CASSRIGPGQTQETQYF. CDR3 coding DNA: TGTGCCAGCTCACGGATCGGACCGGGACAGACCCAAGAGACCCAGTACTTC. Filled out from reference TRBV18 and TRBJ2-5, the complete variable domain reads NAGVMQNPRHLVRRRGQEARLRCSPMKGHSHVYWYRQLPEEGLKFMVYLQKENIIDESGMPKERFSAEFPKEGPSILRIQQVVRGDSAAYFCASSRIGPGQTQETQYFGPGTRLLVL.